A single sample is the source of the 3 T cell receptor beta chains below, sequenced in a study of blood T cell repertoires in COVID-19. TCRdb's copy holds only in-frame clones and misses some; the assay was immunoSEQ multiplex PCR. The table shows around 64,000 clones, with around 86% occurring only once. The sequencing sample was made of peripheral blood. These receptors all come from a human donor in a cohort sampled during active COVID-19.

The V call is TRBV19, the J call TRBJ2-3; TRBD2 matches at 8 bases. V shed 3 bases and J 2 bases; nucleotides not matched to a gene: 4. CDR3 length: 15 residues. Per the germline V gene, CDR1 is LNHDA and CDR2 is SQIVND (reference sequence). CDR3 nucleotide sequence: TGTGCCAGTAGTATGAGGCGGGGGGACACAGATACGCAGTATTTT. Encoded protein: CASSMRRGDTDTQYF.

In its sample, this clone was seen a few times. CDR3 sequence reads: CSAVRGNTEAFF. CDR3 bases: TGCAGCGCCGTCCGGGGGAACACTGAAGCTTTCTTT. V usage is TRBV29-1 and J usage is TRBJ1-1; D not certain. V dropped 7 bases and J dropped 1 base, with 10 bases sitting between them. CDR3 size: 12 residues. Germline V gene lookup returns CDR1 SQVTM and CDR2 ANQGSEA.

The chain has TRBV6-1 and TRBJ2-2; the match to TRBD1 covers 12 bases. Germline CDR1 and CDR2: MNHNS and SASEGT. J gave up 4 bases and V 4 bases, and 4 bases lay outside the gene matches. The CDR3 is made up of 16 amino acids. CDR3 sequence reads: CASSGGTGGLTGELFF. DNA for the CDR3: TGTGCCAGCAGTGGCGGGACAGGGGGCCTCACCGGGGAGCTGTTTTTT.